This T cell receptor beta chain stems from a study of regulatory T cells in long-lasting Graves disease. Study-wide points: New patients shared 800 to 1,000 public clonotypes, fewer than the 2,500 to 3,000 shared by persistent patients.

This clonotype has at least ten counts. The antigen is unknown. The time point denotes: newly diagnosed GD, antithyroid drugs for less than 3 months. Following extraction of RNA from PBMCs, that RNA was used to make the TCR library. Construction of the TCR beta libraries employed iRepertoire HTBI primers in conjunction with Arm-PCR of CDR3 regions. TCRdb reprocessed the multiplex PCR reads via MiXCR and lists one record per CDR3 protein. In the table there are over 400,000 distinct CDR3 sequences, about 15% of which are singletons. V lost 6 bases and J lost 8; bases outside the gene matches: 4. CDR1 and CDR2 (germline): SGHAT, FQDESV (reference sequence). The CDR3 is 14 amino acids. These data also featured in a second study, about T cells in Graves' hyperthyroidism and ophthalmopathy.

The material was peripheral blood mononuclear cells (PBMCs), obtained at new diagnosis, from a patient treated with antithyroid drugs. This clonotype was obtained from a woman in her forties or fifties with Graves disease. The chain combines TRBV11-1 with TRBJ2-1; 13 nucleotides match TRBD2. The CDR3 region is CASRVTSGRHEQFF. The CDR3 bases are TGTGCCAGCAGGGTGACTAGCGGGAGGCATGAGCAGTTCTTC.